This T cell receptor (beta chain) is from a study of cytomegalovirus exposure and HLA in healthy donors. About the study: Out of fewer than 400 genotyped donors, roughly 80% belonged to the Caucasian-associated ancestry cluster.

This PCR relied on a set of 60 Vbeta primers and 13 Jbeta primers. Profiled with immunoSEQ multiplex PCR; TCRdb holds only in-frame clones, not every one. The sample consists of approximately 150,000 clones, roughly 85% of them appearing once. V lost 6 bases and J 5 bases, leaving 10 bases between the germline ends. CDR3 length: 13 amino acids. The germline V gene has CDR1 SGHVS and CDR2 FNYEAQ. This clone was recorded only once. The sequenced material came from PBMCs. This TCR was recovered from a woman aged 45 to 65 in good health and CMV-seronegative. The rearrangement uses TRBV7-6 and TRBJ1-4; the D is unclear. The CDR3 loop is CASRARGNEKLFF. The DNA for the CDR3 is TGTGCCAGCAGGGCCCGCGGCAATGAAAAACTGTTTTTT.